This TCR beta chain is drawn from a study of blood T cells in healthy people across ages. General observations from the study: With age, beta diversity per million T cells declined roughly linearly, significantly by about 37.

V lost 8 bases and J lost 8, with 19 bases in between. CDR3 size: 14 residues. In germline, CDR1 is SGHAT, CDR2 FQNNGV. The authors drew around 9.3 milliliters of peripheral blood from each donor. In the case of this clonotype: Its antigen is unidentified.

A second PCR of roughly 7 to 11 cycles used a sample-barcoded 5' primer and a J-beta primer mix. TCRdb processed the 5' RACE reads anew with MiXCR; each CDR3 protein has one entry. Of some 1 million distinct CDR3 sequences in the sample, more than 40% were seen once. V and J are TRBV11-2 and TRBJ2-1; D is uncertain. Sequences were obtained from blood. The sequence came from a woman in her sixties or seventies in good health. The CDR3 sequence: CASQLGLKSDEQFF. For the CDR3, the DNA is TGTGCCAGCCAACTCGGGCTAAAGAGCGATGAGCAGTTCTTC.